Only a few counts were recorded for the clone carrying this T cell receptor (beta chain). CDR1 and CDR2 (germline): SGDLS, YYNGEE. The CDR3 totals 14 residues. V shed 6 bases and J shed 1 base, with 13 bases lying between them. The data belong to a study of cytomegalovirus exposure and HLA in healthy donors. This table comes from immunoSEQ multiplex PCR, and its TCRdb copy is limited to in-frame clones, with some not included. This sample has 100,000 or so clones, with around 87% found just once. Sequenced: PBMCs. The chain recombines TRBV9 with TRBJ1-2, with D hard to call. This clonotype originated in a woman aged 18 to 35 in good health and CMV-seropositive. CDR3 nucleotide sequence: TGTGCCAGCAATCTGATAGGGAGTAACTATGGCTACACCTTC. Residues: CASNLIGSNYGYTF.